The 8 T cell receptor beta chains given below trace back to one sample, sequenced in a study of tumor-infiltrating lymphocytes in primary liver carcinoma. From 450 to 550 ng total RNA, TCR beta cDNA was generated with a primer in the constant region. Libraries covering TCR beta were generated through three nested multiplex PCR rounds (using a slightly modified ARM-PCR). Rounds one and two of PCR, each of about 10 cycles, were primed with TRBV1-TRBV30 forward primers and a C-beta reverse primer. Via MiXCR, TCRdb re-called the multiplex PCR reads, giving one row per CDR3 protein. Here the sample spans about 190,000 distinct CDR3 sequences, around four fifths being singletons. Both RNA and DNA were isolated together from around 20-30 mg of bulk tissue that had not been sorted. The sequenced sample was tumor tissue from primary liver carcinoma. All receptors come from a man in his forties with primary liver carcinoma and hepatitis B virus infection.

As concerns this clonotype: One junction end disagrees with the germline gene, perhaps due to a read error. The chain joins TRBV11-2 to TRBJ2-4; no definite D call. The CDR3 sequence is 15 residues long. Germline CDR1 and CDR2: SGHAT and FQNNGV. The CDR3 region has the DNA TGTGCCAGCACCACTTCGGTGTTACCCAATAACATTCAGTACTTC. It is translated as CASTTSVLPNNIQYF.

About this clonotype itself: It may be a read error: a sequence one base away is much more abundant. V and J are TRBV28 and TRBJ1-3; weak D call: TRBD1 (6 bases). In germline, CDR1 is MDHEN, CDR2 SYDVKM. The V and J ends lost 6 bases and 4 bases respectively, with 10 bases between them. The CDR3 length is 13 residues. In DNA, the CDR3 is TGTGCCAGCAGGTTCGACAGGGGAAACACCATATATTTT. Translation: CASRFDRGNTIYF.

There are many counts of this clonotype. This rearrangement joins TRBV28 to TRBJ1-1; D is ambiguous. Germline V lookup: CDR1 MDHEN, CDR2 SYDVKM. The CDR3 is made up of 12 amino acids. V was trimmed by 8 bases and J by 4 bases, leaving 11 bases between them. CDR3 residues: CASGRLSTEAFF. The CDR3 DNA reads TGTGCCAGCGGGCGGCTGAGCACTGAAGCTTTCTTT.

This clonotype was picked up one time. The chain couples TRBV29-1 to TRBJ2-1; D not resolved. The end of the DNA fits TRBJ2-7 better, so the J call may be wrong. Per the germline V gene, CDR1 is SQVTM and CDR2 is ANQGSEA. The CDR3 has 16 residues. In DNA form, the CDR3 reads TGCAGCGTTGATCTTCTGGACGCCAGCTGCTACAATGAGCAGTACTTC. Residues: CSVDLLDASCYNEQYF.

Points on this clonotype: Here the CDR3 omits its conserved ending phenylalanine or tryptophan, so a read error is the likely source. The chain has TRBV4-3 and TRBJ2-3; perhaps D is TRBD1 or TRBD2 (6 bases each). V was cut by 5 bases and J by 2 bases, with 17 bases left in between. Germline CDR1 reads LGHNA; CDR2 reads YSLEER. The length of the CDR3 is 16 residues. Here the CDR3 DNA reads TGCGCCAGCAGCTACCGGGGGCCCCCCCACACAGATACGCAGTATTTA. As protein: CASSYRGPPHTDTQYL.

On this clonotype: A single base separates this from a much larger clone, so it may be a read error. J is TRBJ2-1 and V is TRBV7-9; D tentatively fits TRBD1 or TRBD2 (5 bases each). Looked up from germline, CDR1 is SEHNR and CDR2 is FQNEAQ (reference sequence). The CDR3 is 14 amino acids. Here the CDR3 DNA reads TGTGCCAGCAGCTCGGGGACCTCCTACAATGAGCTGTTCTTC. Protein: CASSSGTSYNELFF.

A word on this clonotype: It may be a read error: a sequence one base away is much more abundant. V and J are TRBV7-9 and TRBJ2-2; the D gene could be TRBD1 or TRBD2 (5 bases each). Germline V gene lookup returns CDR1 SEHNR and CDR2 FQNEAQ (reference sequence). The CDR3 has 12 residues. In DNA form, the CDR3 reads TGTGCCAGCCGGGGCGACACCGGGGAGCTGTTATTT. This gives the protein CASRGDTGELLF.

Details on this clonotype: One end of the junction is discordant with germline, which a read error may explain. V and J are TRBV28 and TRBJ1-2, with no clear D. This CDR3 region has 13 residues. The germline V gene has CDR1 MDHEN and CDR2 SYDVKM. The chain's CDR3 is CASSLVTDYGYIF. The CDR3 bases are TGTGCCAGCAGTTTGGTCACAGACTATGGCTACATATTC.